These 16 T cell receptor beta chains were all obtained from the same sample, sequenced in a study of beta chain features in type 1 diabetes (dated by TCRdb to between 2017 and 2018). Receptor amplification or capture employed the immunoSEQ multiplex PCR assay. All of the isolated RNA was reverse transcribed with the High Capacity cDNA Reverse Transcription Kit, so expressed TCRB transcripts were sequenced. What TCRdb holds here is the immuneACCESS table cut down to in-frame rearrangements. Part of the clones is not present; checked against another copy, under half of the missing clones reflect an unresolved V gene, and the others are unexplained. A total of about 240,000 clones appear in this sample, 27% of them only once. The ten largest clonotypes hold approximately 4% of the sample. The sample taken for sequencing was central memory CD4+ T cells from blood. These receptors were taken from a young man in good health.

This clone was seen a handful of times. The chain couples TRBV7-9 to TRBJ1-5, with a tentative D call TRBD1 (5 bases). This CDR3 is 13 amino acids long. Trimming took 5 bases from V and 4 from J, leaving 9 bases between them. From germline, CDR1 is SEHNR and CDR2 FQNEAQ (reference sequence). CDR3 loop: CASSLDRNQPQHF. CDR3 DNA: TGTGCCAGCAGCCTCGACAGAAATCAGCCCCAGCATTTT.

This clone was detected a few times. The V and J genes are TRBV7-2 and TRBJ1-6, with TRBD1 matching 7 bases. The ends lost 1 base at V and 9 bases at J; junction bases unmatched: 6. The germline gives CDR1 SGHTA, CDR2 FQGNSA. CDR3 length: 15 residues. CDR3 in amino acids: CASSLEGTVGSPLHF. CDR3 bases: TGTGCCAGCAGCTTAGAGGGGACAGTTGGTTCACCCCTCCACTTT.

The chain recombines TRBV29-1 with TRBJ2-2; tentatively, D is TRBD1 (6 bases). The V gene lost 4 bases and the J gene lost 3 bases, with 18 bases spanning the gap. This CDR3 contains 16 residues. Germline V gene lookup returns CDR1 SQVTM and CDR2 ANQGSEA. DNA for the CDR3: TGCAGCGTTGGCCAGGGGAGTTTTAGGGACACCGGGGAGCTGTTTTTT. Amino acids: CSVGQGSFRDTGELFF.

This clone has a handful of counts. This chain joins TRBV11-2 and TRBJ1-1; tentative D call: TRBD1 (5 bases). CDR3 length equals 13 residues. Looked up from germline, CDR1 is SGHAT and CDR2 is FQNNGV. Trimming took off 5 bases at V and 5 bases at J, with 12 bases between the two ends. For the CDR3, the DNA is TGTGCCAGCAGCCAGATTTCAGGGACTGAAGCTTTCTTT. Protein: CASSQISGTEAFF. Filled out from reference TRBV11-2 and TRBJ1-1, the complete variable domain reads EAGVAQSPRYKIIEKRQSVAFWCNPISGHATLYWYQQILGQGPKLLIQFQNNGVVDDSQLPKDRFSAERLKGVDSTLKIQPAKLEDSAVYLCASSQISGTEAFFGQGTRLTVV.

This clone was observed a handful of times. The V gene is TRBV5-5, the J gene TRBJ2-7, with no clear D. Trimming took 0 bases from V and 3 from J, leaving 7 bases between them. Germline CDR1 and CDR2: SGHKS and YYEKEE (reference sequence). The CDR3 consists of 13 residues. The CDR3 is CASSLGQIYEQYF. In DNA, the CDR3 is TGTGCCAGCAGCTTGGGTCAAATCTACGAGCAGTACTTC.

This clone has more than one count but fewer than ten. V and J are TRBV30 and TRBJ1-1, with 10 bases identical to TRBD1. CDR3 length equals 15 residues. In germline, CDR1 is GTSNPN, CDR2 SVGIG (reference sequence). The junction had 7 bases not matched to a gene; V was cut back by 2 bases and J by 4 bases. CDR3 loop: CAWSKGTGDGTEAFF. The CDR3, as DNA: TGTGCCTGGAGTAAAGGGACAGGGGATGGCACTGAAGCTTTCTTT.

Notes on this clone: Other DNA sequences within the sample encode an identical CDR3. V gene TRBV5-1 combines with J gene TRBJ2-7, with D unclear. CDR1 and CDR2 from the germline V gene are SGHRS and YFSETQ. This CDR3 contains 11 residues. The V end lost 0 bases, the J end lost 6 bases, and 4 bases lay between the germline ends. The CDR3 loop is CASSLEAEQYF. CDR3 coding DNA: TGCGCCAGCAGCTTGGAGGCCGAGCAGTACTTC.

To note about this clone: This specimen includes other DNA sequences encoding the same CDR3. This chain connects TRBV30 to TRBJ2-3; either TRBD1 or TRBD2 may supply D (6 bases each). The germline V gene encodes CDR1 GTSNPN and CDR2 SVGIG (reference sequence). The CDR3 covers 14 residues. V lost 0 bases to trimming and J lost 5 bases, with 12 bases between them. The CDR3 is CAWSVGGSGDTQYF. Written as DNA, the CDR3 is TGTGCCTGGAGTGTAGGGGGGAGTGGAGATACGCAGTATTTT.

In this sample, this clone turned up a few times. The V and J genes are TRBV6-6 and TRBJ2-7, with a possible D match to TRBD1 (5 bases). This CDR3 is 14 amino acids long. The V gene lost 0 bases and the J gene lost 2 bases, with 8 bases spanning the gap. Germline V CDR1 and CDR2: MNHNY, SVGAGI (reference sequence). This CDR3 reads CASSYSQGPYEQYF. The CDR3 DNA follows: TGTGCCAGCAGTTACTCGCAGGGCCCCTACGAGCAGTACTTC.

This chain joins TRBV23-1 and TRBJ1-2, with 8 bases lining up with TRBD1. TRBV23-1 is reported as an ORF; its role is uncertain. This CDR3 spans 14 amino acids. Trimming at V came to 7 bases and at J to 0 bases, leaving 4 bases not matched to a gene. CDR3: CASIRTGTNYGYTF. Here the CDR3 DNA reads TGCGCCAGCATCCGGACAGGGACTAACTATGGCTACACCTTC.

The chain is built from TRBV11-2 and TRBJ1-1; the D is unclear. Trimming pared 5 bases from V and 1 base from J, leaving 17 bases between. The CDR3 extends over 16 amino acids. The germline V gene has CDR1 SGHAT and CDR2 FQNNGV. CDR3 DNA sequence: TGTGCCAGCAGCCCCCGACCCACACCTGAGAACACTGAAGCTTTCTTT. Its translation is CASSPRPTPENTEAFF.

In this sample, this clone turned up a few times. V is TRBV15 and J is TRBJ2-1; TRBD1 matches at 8 bases. Looked up from germline, CDR1 is LNHNV and CDR2 is YYDKDF (reference sequence). V shed 5 bases and J 0 bases; nucleotides not matched to a gene: 6. The CDR3 loop spans 16 amino acids. The CDR3 sequence: CATSGQGFPSYNEQFF. CDR3 bases: TGTGCCACCAGCGGACAGGGCTTCCCCTCCTACAATGAGCAGTTCTTC. The full variable domain, in which reference TRBV15 and TRBJ2-1 provide the parts outside the CDR3, is DAMVIQNPRYQVTQFGKPVTLSCSQTLNHNVMYWYQQKSSQAPKLLFHYYDKDFNNEADTPDNFQSRRPNTSFCFLDIRSPGLGDTAMYLCATSGQGFPSYNEQFFGPGTRLTVL.

This clone was picked up a small number of times. The J gene is TRBJ2-1, the V gene TRBV30; D uncertain. Germline V gene data show CDR1 as GTSNPN and CDR2 as SVGIG (reference sequence). CDR3 length equals 13 residues. V shed 5 bases and J shed 0 bases, with 8 bases lying between them. The CDR3 DNA reads as TGTGCCTGGTCAAAGGACTCCTACAATGAGCAGTTCTTC. Its protein product is CAWSKDSYNEQFF.

This clone was picked up a small number of times. The rearrangement joins TRBV2 to TRBJ2-1, with D possibly TRBD1 on 5 matching bases. CDR1 and CDR2 (germline): SNHLY, FYNNEI. The CDR3 loop spans 11 amino acids. The V gene lost 5 bases and the J gene lost 12 bases, with 11 bases spanning the gap. The CDR3 DNA reads as TGTGCCAGCAGTATCCAGGGCGTGCAGTTCTTC. This encodes CASSIQGVQFF. Filled out from reference TRBV2 and TRBJ2-1, the complete variable domain reads EPEVTQTPSHQVTQMGQEVILRCVPISNHLYFYWYRQILGQKVEFLVSFYNNEISEKSEIFDDQFSVERPDGSNFTLKIRSTKLEDSAMYFCASSIQGVQFFGPGTRLTVL.

In its sample, this clone was seen a few times. J is TRBJ2-1 and V is TRBV7-2; 7 bases line up with TRBD2. The CDR3 consists of 12 residues. J was trimmed by 13 bases and V by 2 bases; bases with no gene match: 5. CDR1 and CDR2 from the germline V gene are SGHTA and FQGNSA. CDR3 coding DNA: TGTGCCAGCAGCTTACTAGCGGTAGACCAGTTCTTC. It encodes CASSLLAVDQFF.

This clone was seen a single time. This chain links TRBV23-1 with TRBJ2-7, with no clear D. TRBV23-1 is annotated as an ORF whose role is uncertain. V lost 2 bases and J lost 7, with 18 bases in between. The CDR3 is made up of 15 amino acids. CDR3 sequence reads: CASSQNSPTVGEQYF. The CDR3 DNA sequence: TGCGCCAGCAGTCAAAACAGTCCCACAGTTGGAGAGCAGTACTTC.